The 19 T cell receptor beta chains listed next were all sequenced from one sample in a study of T-cell reconstitution after alpha-beta-depleted transplantation in children. Unique molecular identifiers featured in how the TCRbeta library was prepared. Via MiXCR, TCRdb re-called the PCR reads, giving one row per CDR3 protein. In the table there are 350,000 to 450,000 distinct CDR3 sequences, 13% of which are singletons. The input for sequencing was PBMCs, taken from the stem cell graft. Every receptor here comes from a human donor who donated a stem cell graft to a child with Fanconi anemia.

In this sample, this clonotype turned up a few times. The chain employs TRBV5-1 and TRBJ2-7, with D perhaps given as TRBD1 or TRBD2 (5 bases each). V was shortened by 2 bases and J by 3 bases, with 18 bases between the two germline ends. This CDR3 comprises 16 residues. The germline gives CDR1 SGHRS, CDR2 YFSETQ. The DNA for the CDR3 is TGCGCCAGCAGCTTTGGAATTGATAGAGGGGTCTACGAGCAGTACTTC. Amino acids: CASSFGIDRGVYEQYF.

In its sample, this clonotype was seen many times. This sequence joins TRBV12-3 or TRBV12-4 and TRBJ1-1; D is possibly TRBD1 (6 bases). This CDR3 is 14 amino acids long. The V end lost 1 base, the J end lost 5 bases, and 11 bases lay between the germline ends. DNA of the CDR3: TGTGCCAGCAGTTTAGACGGGGGGCGTACTGAAGCTTTCTTT. This sequence encodes CASSLDGGRTEAFF.

This clonotype was seen only a few times. The V gene is TRBV7-8, the J gene TRBJ2-7; D is unclear. The CDR3 totals 12 residues. The V end was cut by 4 bases, the J end by 2 bases, with 6 bases between. Looked up from germline, CDR1 is SGHVS and CDR2 is FQNEAQ. The CDR3 spells CASSWTTYEQYF. CDR3 DNA: TGTGCCAGCAGCTGGACCACCTACGAGCAGTACTTC.

This CDR3 is CSARDRGETSYNEQFF. CDR3 DNA: TGCAGTGCTAGAGATCGAGGGGAAACGTCCTACAATGAGCAGTTCTTC. This sequence joins TRBV20-1 and TRBJ2-1; D may correspond to TRBD1 or TRBD2 (5 bases each). CDR1 is DFQATT and CDR2 is SNEGSKA in the germline V gene (reference sequence). V lost 0 bases, J lost 1 base, and 13 bases lay in between. CDR3 length: 16 amino acids.

The V and J genes are TRBV5-5 and TRBJ1-4; 10 bases match TRBD1. V dropped 4 bases and J dropped 3; count of bases not matched to a gene: 3. The CDR3 contains 15 residues. The germline CDR1 and CDR2 sequences are SGHKS and YYEKEE (reference sequence). CDR3 region: CASSPDRGSNEKLFF. The DNA of the CDR3 is TGTGCCAGCAGCCCGGACAGGGGGTCTAATGAAAAACTGTTTTTT.

The chain carries TRBV5-1 and TRBJ2-1; TRBD2 matches 9 bases. CDR1 SGHRS and CDR2 YFSETQ come from the germline V gene. The CDR3 has 17 amino acids. Trimming cost V 4 bases and J 2 bases; bases outside gene matches: 10. Here the CDR3 reads CASSPNLAGATYNEQFF. Written as DNA, the CDR3 is TGCGCCAGCAGCCCTAATTTAGCGGGGGCAACCTACAATGAGCAGTTCTTC. The full variable domain, completed using reference TRBV5-1 and TRBJ2-1, is KAGVTQTPRYLIKTRGQQVTLSCSPISGHRSVSWYQQTPGQGLQFLFEYFSETQRNKGNFPGRFSGRQFSNSRSEMNVSTLELGDSALYLCASSPNLAGATYNEQFFGPGTRLTVL.

This clonotype was seen only a few times. The chain has TRBV12-3 or TRBV12-4 and TRBJ1-5; D gene uncertain. The CDR3 loop spans 12 amino acids. V lost 2 bases, J lost 6 bases, and 5 bases lay in between. The CDR3 is CASSLSGQPQHF. In nucleotides, the CDR3 is TGTGCCAGCAGTTTAAGTGGTCAGCCCCAGCATTTT.

J is TRBJ1-1 and V is TRBV7-2; a possible D gene is TRBD1 (6 bases). Germline values: CDR1 SGHTA, CDR2 FQGNSA. This CDR3 spans 15 amino acids. V lost 5 bases and J 2 bases, leaving 15 bases between the germline ends. In DNA form, the CDR3 reads TGTGCCAGCAGCCCGCCCGACAGGAGAAACACTGAAGCTTTCTTT. Its translation: CASSPPDRRNTEAFF. Complete variable domain (other parts from reference TRBV7-2 and TRBJ1-1): GAGVSQSPSNKVTEKGKDVELRCDPISGHTALYWYRQSLGQGLEFLIYFQGNSAPDKSGLPSDRFSAERTGGSVSTLTIQRTQQEDSAVYLCASSPPDRRNTEAFFGQGTRLTVV.

The chain is built from TRBV6-5 and TRBJ1-6, with D uncertain. The CDR3 is 15 residues long. V shed 6 bases and J shed 9 bases, with 18 bases lying between them. Germline CDR1 MNHEY, CDR2 SVGAGI. This chain's CDR3 is CASRLDMDFASPLHF. The DNA for the CDR3 is TGTGCCAGCAGGCTCGACATGGACTTCGCTTCACCCCTCCACTTT.

The rearrangement links TRBV29-1 to TRBJ2-1; possibly TRBD2 for D (7 bases). Germline V gene sequence: CDR1 SQVTM, CDR2 ANQGSEA. The CDR3 has 11 residues. This chain's CDR3 is CTGGHYNEQFF. The CDR3 coding sequence is TGCACCGGGGGGCATTACAATGAGCAGTTCTTC.

This clonotype was seen repeatedly, ten times or more. The genes are TRBV7-6 and TRBJ2-2; D uncertain. CDR1 SGHVS and CDR2 FNYEAQ come from the germline V gene. Trimming removed 1 base at V and 4 bases at J, with 10 bases between. The CDR3 contains 15 residues. The CDR3 DNA reads as TGTGCCAGCAGCTTAGGGTCCCACGGCACCGGGGAGCTGTTTTTT. Residues: CASSLGSHGTGELFF.

The rearrangement joins TRBV4-2 to TRBJ1-2; D gene ambiguous. CDR3 length: 14 amino acids. The V end was cut by 1 base, the J end by 1 base, with 7 bases between. Germline CDR1 is LGHNA and CDR2 is YNFKEQ. CDR3 protein: CASSQVDGNYGYTF. Here the CDR3 DNA reads TGTGCCAGCAGCCAAGTCGACGGTAACTATGGCTACACCTTC.

This clonotype has only a few counts. The gene calls are TRBV6-2 or TRBV6-3 and TRBJ1-1; D gene ambiguous. Germline V gene lookup returns CDR1 MNHEY and CDR2 SVGEGT. The V gene lost 2 bases and the J gene lost 0 bases, with 10 bases spanning the gap. This CDR3 spans 15 amino acids. CDR3 protein: CASSYNAPLNTEAFF. CDR3 bases: TGTGCCAGCAGTTACAACGCGCCCCTGAACACTGAAGCTTTCTTT.

This clonotype came up many times. The J gene is TRBJ1-1, the V gene TRBV9; possibly TRBD1 for D (5 bases). The ends were cut back, 3 bases at V and 1 base at J, with 10 bases in the middle. Germline V gives CDR1 SGDLS, CDR2 YYNGEE. The CDR3 covers 14 residues. The CDR3 here is CASSAGWKNTEAFF. The CDR3 coding sequence is TGTGCCAGCAGCGCAGGGTGGAAGAACACTGAAGCTTTCTTT.

In this sample, this clonotype turned up many times. The genes are TRBV6-4 and TRBJ2-5; the match to TRBD2 covers 8 bases. The V gene's germline CDR1 is MRHNA and CDR2 SNTAGT. The CDR3 sequence is 18 residues long. V lost 5 bases and J lost 1; bases outside the gene matches: 15. In DNA, the CDR3 is TGTGCCAGCAGTCCTCCGGGACTAGACAAAAGGGGCCAAGAGACCCAGTACTTC. Translating it yields CASSPPGLDKRGQETQYF.

The chain couples TRBV5-6 to TRBJ1-6; no firm D call. Germline V gives CDR1 SGHDT, CDR2 YYEEEE. The germline V and J ends were trimmed by 0 bases and 13 bases, with 8 bases remaining between them. The CDR3 is 12 amino acids. The CDR3 nucleotides are TGTGCCAGCAGCTTGGCCAAAGGGCCCCTCCACTTT. Encoded protein: CASSLAKGPLHF.

This CDR3 is CASSHSGTTQKTQYF. Here the CDR3 DNA reads TGTGCCAGCAGCCACTCCGGGACAACCCAGAAGACCCAGTACTTC. V is TRBV4-2 and J is TRBJ2-5; D might be TRBD1 (6 bases). Trimming stripped 3 bases from V and 6 bases from J, with 17 bases between. CDR3 length: 15 amino acids. Germline V gives CDR1 LGHNA, CDR2 YNFKEQ.

This clonotype was counted between two and nine times. V is TRBV5-1 and J is TRBJ2-7; D might be TRBD1 (6 bases). The CDR3 runs 13 residues. Germline loops: CDR1 SGHRS, CDR2 YFSETQ. With 5 bases removed from V and 0 bases from J, the gap between germline ends came to 9 bases. CDR3 DNA: TGCGCCAGCAGAGGGGACATCTCCTACGAGCAGTACTTC. Its translation is CASRGDISYEQYF.

This clonotype was seen a few times. V and J are TRBV19 and TRBJ2-1; no reliable D call. The CDR3 loop spans 13 amino acids. The ends were cut back, 2 bases at V and 4 bases at J, with 6 bases in the middle. Germline V gives CDR1 LNHDA, CDR2 SQIVND (reference sequence). This CDR3 reads CASSINGYNEQFF. CDR3 nucleotides: TGTGCCAGTAGTATAAACGGGTACAATGAGCAGTTCTTC.